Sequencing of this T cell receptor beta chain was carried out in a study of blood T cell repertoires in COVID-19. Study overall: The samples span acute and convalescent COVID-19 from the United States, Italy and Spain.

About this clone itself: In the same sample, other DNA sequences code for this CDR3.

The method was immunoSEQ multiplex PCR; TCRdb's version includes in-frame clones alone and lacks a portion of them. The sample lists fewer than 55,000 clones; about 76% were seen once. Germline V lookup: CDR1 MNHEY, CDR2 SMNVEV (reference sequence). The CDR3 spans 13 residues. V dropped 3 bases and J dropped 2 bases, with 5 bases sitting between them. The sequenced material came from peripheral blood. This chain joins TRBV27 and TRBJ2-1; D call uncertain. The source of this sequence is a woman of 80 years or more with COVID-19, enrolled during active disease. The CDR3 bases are TGTGCCAGCAGTTTCAGGACCTACAATGAGCAGTTCTTC. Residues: CASSFRTYNEQFF.